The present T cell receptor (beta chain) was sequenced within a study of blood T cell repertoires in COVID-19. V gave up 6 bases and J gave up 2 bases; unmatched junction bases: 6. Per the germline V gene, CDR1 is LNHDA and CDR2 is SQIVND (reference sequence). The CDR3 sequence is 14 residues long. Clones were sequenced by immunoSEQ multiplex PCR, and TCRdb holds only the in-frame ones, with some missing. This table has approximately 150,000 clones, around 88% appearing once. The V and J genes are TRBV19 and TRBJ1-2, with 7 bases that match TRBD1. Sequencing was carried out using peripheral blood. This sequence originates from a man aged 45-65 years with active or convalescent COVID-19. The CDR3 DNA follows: TGTGCCAGTAGCTCGACAGGGCCCAACTATGGCTACACCTTC. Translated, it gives CASSSTGPNYGYTF.